This T cell receptor beta chain comes out of a study of beta chain features in type 1 diabetes. Between the trimmed V and J ends, which lost 3 bases and 1 base, there was a span of 4 bases. Germline loops: CDR1 SGHTA, CDR2 FQGNSA. This CDR3 spans 12 amino acids. In its sample, this clone was seen a few times. Its antigen remains unknown. General study points: Patients' naive, central memory and regulatory TCRB repertoires appeared more alike than those of healthy donors. Moderately but significantly shorter TCRB CDR3s were found in Type 1 diabetes patients in all four CD4+ subsets. For type 1 diabetes patients, VDJ junctions showed fewer insertions and more deletions.

The study reverse transcribed the entire isolated RNA, so it sequenced expressed TCRB transcripts. Clones were sequenced by immunoSEQ multiplex PCR, and TCRdb holds only the in-frame ones, with some missing. The sample has 300,000 to 400,000 clones; less than 15% are singletons. The chain employs TRBV7-2 and TRBJ2-7; D uncertain. Sequenced: naive CD4+ T cells from blood. The TCR sequence derives from a woman aged 18 to 35 with type 1 diabetes. DNA of the CDR3: TGTGCCAGCAGCTTTACTTCCTACGAGCAGTACTTC. It yields the protein CASSFTSYEQYF. Filled out from reference TRBV7-2 and TRBJ2-7, the complete variable domain reads GAGVSQSPSNKVTEKGKDVELRCDPISGHTALYWYRQSLGQGLEFLIYFQGNSAPDKSGLPSDRFSAERTGGSVSTLTIQRTQQEDSAVYLCASSFTSYEQYFGPGTRLTVT.